The next 31 T cell receptor beta chains were all read from a single sample in a study of cytomegalovirus exposure and HLA in healthy donors. PCR primers comprised 60 Vbeta and 13 Jbeta primers. Produced via immunoSEQ multiplex PCR; TCRdb's table is partial and in-frame only. The profile shows 140,000 or so clones, under 80% of them singletons. The sequencing input was PBMCs. All receptors derive from a man in his late teens or twenties in good health and CMV-seropositive.

As for this clone: At one end, the junction sequence differs from germline, possibly due to a read error. Here the CDR3 reads CASSSTPGQGAAGELFF. The CDR3 DNA reads as TGTGCTAGCAGCAGTACGCCGGGACAGGGGGCCGCCGGGGAGCTGTTTTTT. J is TRBJ2-2 and V is TRBV7-7; the match to TRBD1 covers 12 bases. CDR1 is SSHAT, CDR2 FNYEAQ, per germline (reference sequence). CDR3 length equals 17 residues.

The chain recombines TRBV5-1 with TRBJ2-1, with 10 bases that match TRBD1. There are 14 residues in the CDR3. With 2 bases clipped from V and 7 bases from J, the junction kept 3 bases outside the gene matches. CDR1 is SGHRS, CDR2 YFSETQ, per germline. The CDR3: CASSLRQGANEQFF. DNA of the CDR3: TGCGCCAGCAGCTTAAGACAGGGGGCGAATGAGCAGTTCTTC. The variable domain in full, with the rest retrieved from reference TRBV5-1 and TRBJ2-1, is KAGVTQTPRYLIKTRGQQVTLSCSPISGHRSVSWYQQTPGQGLQFLFEYFSETQRNKGNFPGRFSGRQFSNSRSEMNVSTLELGDSALYLCASSLRQGANEQFFGPGTRLTVL.

This chain uses TRBV6-5 with TRBJ1-2; 10 bases match TRBD1. Germline assignment: CDR1 MNHEY and CDR2 SVGAGI. V lost 7 bases to trimming and J lost 4 bases; unmatched junction nucleotides: 6. This CDR3 is 14 amino acids long. The CDR3 sequence is CASKGDRGFYGYTF. For the CDR3, the DNA is TGTGCCAGCAAGGGGGACAGGGGATTCTATGGCTACACCTTC.

CDR3 sequence: CASSEVWGVETQYF. CDR3 DNA sequence: TGTGCCAGCAGTGAAGTATGGGGGGTTGAGACCCAGTACTTC. This chain joins TRBV6-1 and TRBJ2-5, with a weak D call TRBD2 (6 bases). CDR1 and CDR2 (germline): MNHNS, SASEGT. The CDR3 sequence is 14 residues long. With 1 base removed from V and 5 bases from J, the gap between germline ends came to 11 bases.

The chain combines TRBV4-2 with TRBJ2-3, with TRBD1 matching over 7 bases. Germline V gene lookup returns CDR1 LGHNA and CDR2 YNFKEQ. Unmatched junction bases numbered 15, after V lost 4 bases and J lost 2 bases. CDR3 length: 18 residues. The CDR3 nucleotides read TGTGCCAGCAGCCCGGGTCGACGAAGGGGGCGGGCCACAGATACGCAGTATTTT. It specifies CASSPGRRRGRATDTQYF.

The rearrangement uses TRBV2 and TRBJ2-7; D is undetermined. Germline-derived CDR1 and CDR2 are SNHLY and FYNNEI. This CDR3 has 14 residues. V shed 5 bases and J shed 2 bases, with 13 bases lying between them. CDR3 coding DNA: TGTGCCAGCAGTTTTACAGAATTCCCCTACGAGCAGTACTTC. Translated, it gives CASSFTEFPYEQYF.

V is TRBV6-6 and J is TRBJ1-5, with D perhaps matching TRBD1 (5 bases). The CDR3 loop spans 16 amino acids. V lost 0 bases and J lost 0, with 9 bases in between. CDR1 and CDR2 from the germline V gene are MNHNY and SVGAGI (reference sequence). The CDR3 sequence: CASSYSWGGSNQPQHF. CDR3 coding DNA: TGTGCCAGCAGTTACTCTTGGGGGGGTAGCAATCAGCCCCAGCATTTT.

V is TRBV7-3 and J is TRBJ2-1, with 12 bases fitting TRBD1. Germline values: CDR1 SGHTA, CDR2 FQGTGA. The trim removed 3 bases at V and 10 bases at J, leaving 7 bases unmatched. This CDR3 spans 15 amino acids. Written as DNA, the CDR3 is TGTGCCAGCAGCTTTGGGACAGGGGGCTATGGCGAGCAGTTCTTC. This encodes CASSFGTGGYGEQFF.

This clone was detected only once. V and J are TRBV6-5 and TRBJ2-2; no clear D gene. Trimming took 6 bases from V and 4 from J, leaving 18 bases between them. The CDR3 extends over 16 amino acids. Germline values: CDR1 MNHEY, CDR2 SVGAGI. The DNA of the CDR3 is TGTGCCAGCAGCTACCGCCGGGTCCCGATCACCGGGGAGCTGTTTTTT. Residues: CASSYRRVPITGELFF.

The chain has TRBV11-2 and TRBJ1-4; D is unclear. Germline CDR1 is SGHAT and CDR2 is FQNNGV. This CDR3 has 14 amino acids. V lost 3 bases and J 8 bases, leaving 13 bases between the germline ends. CDR3 protein: CASSFATRREKLFF. The CDR3 nucleotides read TGTGCCAGCAGCTTTGCCACCAGGAGGGAAAAACTGTTTTTT.

This clone showed up just a few times. This chain links TRBV6-5 with TRBJ1-1, with 8 nucleotides matching TRBD1. The germline CDR1 and CDR2 sequences are MNHEY and SVGAGI. This CDR3 contains 13 residues. Trimming cost V 3 bases and J 10 bases; bases outside gene matches: 7. Written as DNA, the CDR3 is TGTGCCAGCAGTTATCCAGGGGGCGGGCGAGCTTTCTTT. Translated, it gives CASSYPGGGRAFF.

The CDR3 DNA sequence: TGTGCCAGCAGTGACCCCTCCGGGACAGGGGTGGGAGAGCAGTACTTC. This translates into CASSDPSGTGVGEQYF. The V call is TRBV25-1, the J call TRBJ2-7, with 10 bases identical to TRBD1. Trimming at V came to 3 bases and at J to 7 bases, leaving 12 bases not matched to a gene. The germline CDR1 and CDR2 sequences are MGHDK and SYGVNS. The CDR3 loop spans 16 amino acids.

The rearrangement links TRBV5-1 to TRBJ1-1; 8 bases align to TRBD1. The CDR3 is made up of 13 amino acids. Trimming removed 6 bases from V and 6 bases from J; junction bases left unmatched: 7. Germline CDR1 SGHRS, CDR2 YFSETQ. Here the CDR3 reads CASNSTGDPEAFF. CDR3 in DNA: TGCGCCAGCAACTCGACAGGGGATCCTGAAGCTTTCTTT.

The chain couples TRBV19 to TRBJ1-2, with 11 nucleotides matching TRBD1. The length of the CDR3 is 17 residues. V gave up 3 bases and J gave up 3 bases; unmatched junction bases: 9. CDR1 is LNHDA, CDR2 SQIVND, per germline (reference sequence). CDR3: CASSIPRDRGFDYGYTF. The DNA for the CDR3 is TGTGCCAGTAGTATCCCTCGGGACAGGGGGTTCGACTATGGCTACACCTTC.

This clone occurred a few times. This chain joins TRBV10-3 and TRBJ2-5; possible D gene TRBD1, 5 bases. The CDR3 sequence is 13 residues long. V was pared by 5 bases and J by 4 bases, with 11 bases between. Germline V CDR1 and CDR2: ENHRY, SYGVKD. The CDR3 here is CAISTRVRETQYF. The CDR3 DNA is TGTGCCATCAGTACCAGGGTGCGAGAGACCCAGTACTTC.

J is TRBJ2-7 and V is TRBV29-1; D remains unclear. From germline, CDR1 is SQVTM and CDR2 ANQGSEA. V lost 6 bases, J lost 6 bases, and 15 bases lay in between. The CDR3 covers 12 residues. CDR3 nucleotides: TGCAGCGTCAGACCGACACTTCTCGAGCAGTACTTC. It encodes CSVRPTLLEQYF.

The gene calls are TRBV6-1 and TRBJ2-5, with D tentatively TRBD2 (7 bases). This CDR3 is 15 amino acids long. CDR1 and CDR2 from the germline V gene are MNHNS and SASEGT. V lost 6 bases and J lost 5, with 19 bases in between. CDR3 loop: CASSAKGGGLETQYF. As DNA, the CDR3 is TGTGCCAGCAGCGCGAAGGGAGGGGGGCTGGAGACCCAGTACTTC.

This clone was counted only a few times. The chain has TRBV7-3 and TRBJ1-2; D perhaps matches TRBD1 (5 bases). In germline, CDR1 is SGHTA, CDR2 FQGTGA. The CDR3 has 14 residues. V dropped 7 bases and J dropped 4 bases, with 16 bases sitting between them. CDR3 sequence reads: CASTPGSGGYGYTF. The CDR3 DNA reads as TGTGCCAGCACCCCAGGGTCGGGAGGCTATGGCTACACCTTC. Together with reference TRBV7-3 and TRBJ1-2, the CDR3 gives the full variable domain: GAGVSQTPSNKVTEKGKYVELRCDPISGHTALYWYRQSLGQGPEFLIYFQGTGAADDSGLPNDRFFAVRPEGSVSTLKIQRTERGDSAVYLCASTPGSGGYGYTFGSGTRLTVV.

The chain carries TRBV5-1 and TRBJ1-1; 7 bases are shared with TRBD1. Germline-derived CDR1 and CDR2 are SGHRS and YFSETQ. Trimming at V came to 5 bases and at J to 4 bases, leaving 8 bases not matched to a gene. This CDR3 spans 14 amino acids. CDR3 sequence: CASSFQGEVTEAFF. The CDR3 DNA reads TGCGCCAGCAGTTTCCAGGGGGAAGTCACTGAAGCTTTCTTT. Full variable domain (rest looked up from reference TRBV5-1 and TRBJ1-1): KAGVTQTPRYLIKTRGQQVTLSCSPISGHRSVSWYQQTPGQGLQFLFEYFSETQRNKGNFPGRFSGRQFSNSRSEMNVSTLELGDSALYLCASSFQGEVTEAFFGQGTRLTVV.

This rearrangement joins TRBV5-1 to TRBJ1-2, with a weak D call TRBD1 (6 bases). From germline, CDR1 is SGHRS and CDR2 YFSETQ. V was trimmed by 9 bases and J by 0 bases, leaving 12 bases between them. The CDR3 has 13 residues. The CDR3 nucleotides read TGCGCCACCCGGACAGAAACTAACTATGGCTACACCTTC. This codes for CATRTETNYGYTF.

This clone was observed a single time. V is TRBV6-1 and J is TRBJ1-6; D is uncertain. V lost 3 bases, J lost 7 bases, and 13 bases lay in between. The CDR3 sequence is 15 residues long. Per the germline V gene, CDR1 is MNHNS and CDR2 is SASEGT. CDR3 protein: CASSEGGGDNSPLHF. Here the CDR3 DNA reads TGTGCCAGCAGTGAGGGTGGAGGTGACAATTCACCCCTCCACTTT.

This chain joins TRBV28 and TRBJ1-5; 7 nucleotides match TRBD1. This CDR3 has 15 residues. The germline CDR1 and CDR2 sequences are MDHEN and SYDVKM. Trimming cost V 4 bases and J 6 bases; bases outside gene matches: 9. The chain's CDR3 is CASSSGQLGPQPQHF. The DNA of the CDR3 is TGTGCCAGCAGTTCGGGACAGCTTGGACCTCAGCCCCAGCATTTT.

The chain employs TRBV4-2 and TRBJ2-5; TRBD2 agrees at 11 bases. Germline trimming cut 0 bases from V and 0 bases from J; bases unmatched to any gene: 9. CDR3 size: 19 residues. Germline values: CDR1 LGHNA, CDR2 YNFKEQ. The CDR3 coding sequence is TGTGCCAGCAGCCAAGAGAGGGCTAGCGGGGGGTACTACCAAGAGACCCAGTACTTC. Translation gives CASSQERASGGYYQETQYF.

The V gene is TRBV6-4, the J gene TRBJ2-1, with TRBD2 as a possible D gene (6 bases). The V end was cut by 5 bases, the J end by 4 bases, with 12 bases between. Per the germline V gene, CDR1 is MRHNA and CDR2 is SNTAGT. There are 14 residues in the CDR3. The CDR3 sequence: CASSRDFSYNEQFF. DNA for the CDR3: TGTGCCAGCAGTCGGGACTTTTCGTACAATGAGCAGTTCTTC.

This chain uses TRBV19 with TRBJ2-7; tentatively, D is TRBD1 (6 bases). CDR3 length equals 14 residues. V shed 5 bases and J shed 1 base, with 12 bases lying between them. Germline CDR1 and CDR2: LNHDA and SQIVND (reference sequence). The CDR3 region is CASSPRTESYEQYF. DNA for the CDR3: TGTGCCAGTAGTCCCCGGACAGAATCCTACGAGCAGTACTTC.

The chain links TRBV2 to TRBJ1-5, with 8 bases aligning to TRBD1. The V gene's germline CDR1 is SNHLY and CDR2 FYNNEI. V shed 6 bases, J shed 9 bases, and the junction held 4 bases outside the gene matches. This CDR3 has 12 residues. The CDR3 here is CASSWTGLPQHF. The CDR3 DNA reads as TGTGCCAGCAGCTGGACAGGGTTGCCCCAGCATTTT.

As for this clone: In the same sample, other DNA sequences code for this CDR3. The chain combines TRBV28 with TRBJ1-2, with D perhaps matching TRBD1 (6 bases). With 6 bases removed from V and 4 bases from J, the gap between germline ends came to 9 bases. Germline assignment: CDR1 MDHEN and CDR2 SYDVKM. The CDR3 is 12 residues long. As DNA, the CDR3 is TGTGCCAGCAGCCCCAGGGGCTATGGCTACACCTTC. Amino acid sequence: CASSPRGYGYTF.

This chain connects TRBV4-3 to TRBJ2-1; TRBD2 aligns across 7 bases. Germline values: CDR1 LGHNA, CDR2 YSLEER. CDR3 length equals 16 residues. Trimming took 3 bases from V and 6 from J; bases not matched to a gene: 11. The CDR3 nucleotides read TGCGCCAGCAGCCAGCTGGGCGGGAGAGGGGTCAATGAGCAGTTCTTC. It codes for CASSQLGGRGVNEQFF.

CDR3 sequence: CASSPREAPGELFF. The CDR3, as DNA: TGCGCCAGCAGCCCGAGAGAAGCGCCCGGGGAGCTGTTTTTT. This chain uses TRBV5-1 with TRBJ2-2; no reliable D call. CDR1 and CDR2 (germline): SGHRS, YFSETQ. The CDR3 loop spans 14 amino acids. V lost 4 bases to trimming and J lost 6 bases, with 13 bases between them. Filled out from reference TRBV5-1 and TRBJ2-2, the complete variable domain reads KAGVTQTPRYLIKTRGQQVTLSCSPISGHRSVSWYQQTPGQGLQFLFEYFSETQRNKGNFPGRFSGRQFSNSRSEMNVSTLELGDSALYLCASSPREAPGELFFGEGSRLTVL.

The chain recombines TRBV11-2 with TRBJ2-3; TRBD1 agrees at 11 bases. Germline CDR1 is SGHAT and CDR2 is FQNNGV. The junction had 7 bases not matched to a gene; V was cut back by 1 base and J by 7 bases. This CDR3 is built from 16 residues. CDR3 residues: CASSLARTGGQNTQYF. The CDR3 DNA reads as TGTGCCAGCAGCTTAGCTCGGACAGGGGGCCAAAATACGCAGTATTTT.

This clone was found once. Compared with germline, one end of the junction differs, possibly owing to a read error. The V and J genes are TRBV29-1 and TRBJ2-7; tentative D call: TRBD1 (6 bases). The CDR3 totals 11 residues. CDR1 and CDR2 from the germline V gene are SQVTM and ANQGSEA. CDR3 protein: CSVEQEYRVFF. The CDR3, as DNA: TGCAGCGTTGAGCAGGAGTACAGGGTTTTCTTC.